This T cell receptor beta chain comes out of a study of T-cell memory formation after mild COVID-19 (dated by TCRdb to about 2021). The study in broad terms: TCR sequence clusters from the two donors were found to be largely donor specific. In two donors, T-cell clones that expanded and contracted after mild COVID-19 were followed by sequencing TCRalpha and TCRbeta repertoires longitudinally. The cohort was made up of two young adult volunteers, one female and one male, who were previously healthy.

Comments on this clonotype: Its cognate antigen has yet to be identified. Base qualities are missing; no much larger clone stands one base away.

Its CDR3 holds 15 amino acids, cysteine through phenylalanine. Only the CDR3 DNA is retained, 45 bases long and in frame from the first base. For CDR1 and CDR2, the germline V gene lists SGHTA and FQGTGA. V loses 5 bases at its end and J loses 5 bases; junction bases beyond the gene matches: 10. PBMCs were isolated by Ficoll-Paque density gradient centrifugation. Paper-wide results and their limitations: Some responding clones were detected in pre-infection memory, suggesting pre-existing cross-reactive memory T cells joined the SARS-CoV-2 response. Clones contracting from day 15 to 85 had balanced CD4/CD8 phenotypes, while a second wave expanding from day 15 to 37 was biased towards CD4+. SARS-CoV-2 specificity of the second-wave clones peaking on day 37 was not confirmed. Contracting CD4+ clones were located mainly in the CM and EM memory subsets, whereas CD8+ clones were found to be enriched in EMRA. Only two mild cases were covered by the study, and larger cohorts that include severe cases with pre-infection samples were considered necessary.

These reads were obtained on an Illumina NovaSeq 6000. TCRalpha and TCRbeta cDNA libraries were constructed by 5'RACE with constant-segment primers, with sample barcodes and unique molecular identifiers being introduced. RNA was extracted from every sample with Trizol reagent. Library amplification was performed in two PCR steps, and a second sample barcode and Illumina TruSeq adapters were introduced in the second step. Libraries were sequenced on an Illumina NovaSeq with 2 x 150 bp paired-end reads. From the authors' description of their analysis: Reads were demultiplexed and collapsed into UMI-guided consensus sequences with migec v1.2.7. Using mixcr v2.1.11, the UMI consensuses were aligned to TRA and TRB V and J templates and assembled into clonotypes. Expanded or contracted clonotypes were those called significant by both edgeR and NoisET, with noise models trained on biological replicates. For edgeR calls, the thresholds were a false discovery rate-adjusted p below 0.01 and a log2 fold-change of 1. As an exploratory analysis of dynamics, PCA with hierarchical clustering was applied to max-normalized trajectories of the 1000 most abundant clonotypes. Each responding clone was given a CD4 or CD8 phenotype based on the CD4+ and CD8+ repertoires, which had been sequenced separately. TCRdb ran its own pipeline on the public reads, namely fastp trimming at Q25 and MiXCR clone calling, and kept in-frame beta chains. Each entry is one CDR3 protein sequence, shown with its most common DNA and genes. TCRdb, rather than the study authors, made the V and J calls. The sample records around 250,000 distinct CDR3 sequences, roughly 10% of which are singletons. The ten largest account for 22% of the sample.

Sequences were obtained from PBMCs or a T cell subset sorted from them (not recorded which). This TCR derives from a man between 18 and 29 years old who had mild COVID-19 (a few samples of this study predate the infection). The sample titles of this study are shuffled in the database, so cell type and time point are left out; the donor was told from shared clones. This chain is built from TRBV7-3 and TRBJ2-5, and 8 bases in between align with TRBD2. The CDR3 region: CASSPLAGGLETQYF. The DNA sequence follows: TGTGCCAGCAGCCCACTGGCGGGGGGATTGGAGACCCAGTACTTC. Where the CDR3 stops, the reference TRBV7-3 and TRBJ2-5 genes take over; the full variable domain is GAGVSQTPSNKVTEKGKYVELRCDPISGHTALYWYRQSLGQGPEFLIYFQGTGAADDSGLPNDRFFAVRPEGSVSTLKIQRTERGDSAVYLCASSPLAGGLETQYFGPGTRLLVL.